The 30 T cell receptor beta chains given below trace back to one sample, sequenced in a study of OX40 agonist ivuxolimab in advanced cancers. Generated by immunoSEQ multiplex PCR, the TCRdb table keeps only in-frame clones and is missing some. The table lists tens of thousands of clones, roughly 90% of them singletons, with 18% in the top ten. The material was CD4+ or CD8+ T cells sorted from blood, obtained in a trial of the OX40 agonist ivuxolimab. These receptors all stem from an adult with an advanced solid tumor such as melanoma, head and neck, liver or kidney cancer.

CDR3 sequence reads: CASSQEDVGGPVNEQFF. In DNA, the CDR3 is TGTGCCAGCAGCCAAGAAGATGTGGGGGGGCCAGTTAATGAGCAGTTCTTC. This sequence joins TRBV4-2 and TRBJ2-1, with TRBD2 as a possible D gene (7 bases). The V end lost 0 bases, the J end lost 7 bases, and 19 bases lay between the germline ends. Germline V gene data show CDR1 as LGHNA and CDR2 as YNFKEQ. The CDR3 is made up of 17 amino acids.

In DNA form, the CDR3 reads TGTGCCAGCAGCTTGGGGGGGAACCCCTACAATGAGCAGTTCTTC. Protein sequence: CASSLGGNPYNEQFF. This chain connects TRBV7-2 to TRBJ2-1; 7 nucleotides agree with TRBD2. The CDR3 is 15 residues long. Germline V gene data show CDR1 as SGHTA and CDR2 as FQGNSA. Trimming cost V 3 bases and J 2 bases; bases outside gene matches: 4. The variable domain in full, completed from reference TRBV7-2 and TRBJ2-1, reads GAGVSQSPSNKVTEKGKDVELRCDPISGHTALYWYRQSLGQGLEFLIYFQGNSAPDKSGLPSDRFSAERTGGSVSTLTIQRTQQEDSAVYLCASSLGGNPYNEQFFGPGTRLTVL.

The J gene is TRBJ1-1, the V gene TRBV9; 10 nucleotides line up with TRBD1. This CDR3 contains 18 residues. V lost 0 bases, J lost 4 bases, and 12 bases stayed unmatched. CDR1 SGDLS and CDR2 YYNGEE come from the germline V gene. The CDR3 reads CASSVADRGYGIGTEAFF. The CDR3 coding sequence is TGTGCCAGCAGCGTAGCGGACAGGGGGTATGGAATCGGCACTGAAGCTTTCTTT.

The CDR3 here is CASSPPTGTDTQYF. The DNA of the CDR3 is TGTGCCAGCAGCCCACCTACAGGGACAGATACGCAGTATTTT. The V gene is TRBV7-2, the J gene TRBJ2-3, with D tentatively TRBD1 (6 bases). Germline V CDR1 and CDR2: SGHTA, FQGNSA. The CDR3 has 14 amino acids. The V and J ends lost 5 bases and 3 bases respectively, with 12 bases between them.

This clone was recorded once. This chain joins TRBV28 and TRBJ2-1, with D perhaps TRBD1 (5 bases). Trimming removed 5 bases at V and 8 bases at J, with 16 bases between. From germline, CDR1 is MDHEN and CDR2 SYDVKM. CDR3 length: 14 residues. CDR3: CASSPSSPRDEQFF. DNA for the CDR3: TGTGCCAGCAGTCCATCGAGCCCCAGGGATGAGCAGTTCTTC.

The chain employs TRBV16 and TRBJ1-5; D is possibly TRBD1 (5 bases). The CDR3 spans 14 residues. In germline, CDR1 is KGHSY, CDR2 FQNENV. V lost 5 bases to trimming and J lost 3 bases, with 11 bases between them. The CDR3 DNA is TGTGCCAGCAGCATCGGGACGGTCAATCAGCCCCAGCATTTT. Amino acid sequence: CASSIGTVNQPQHF.

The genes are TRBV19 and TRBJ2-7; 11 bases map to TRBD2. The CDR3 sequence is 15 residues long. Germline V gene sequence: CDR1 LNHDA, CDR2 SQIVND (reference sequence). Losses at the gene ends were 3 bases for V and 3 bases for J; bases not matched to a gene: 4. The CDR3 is CASSISGTSGYEQYF. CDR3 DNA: TGTGCCAGTAGTATCTCCGGGACTAGCGGCTACGAGCAGTACTTC.

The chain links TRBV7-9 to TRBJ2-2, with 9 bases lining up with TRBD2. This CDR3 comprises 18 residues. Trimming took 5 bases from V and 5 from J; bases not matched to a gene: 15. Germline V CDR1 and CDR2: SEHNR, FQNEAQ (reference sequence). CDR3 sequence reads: CASSTTSGAGGLTGELFF. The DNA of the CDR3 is TGTGCCAGCAGCACCACCTCGGGTGCGGGGGGGCTTACCGGGGAGCTGTTTTTT.

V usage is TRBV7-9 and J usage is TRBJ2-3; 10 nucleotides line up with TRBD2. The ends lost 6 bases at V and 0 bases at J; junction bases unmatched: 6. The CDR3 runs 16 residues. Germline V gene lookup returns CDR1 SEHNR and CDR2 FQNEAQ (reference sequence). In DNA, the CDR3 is TGTGCCAGCAGATTTCGGACTAGCGGAAGCACAGATACGCAGTATTTT. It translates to CASRFRTSGSTDTQYF.

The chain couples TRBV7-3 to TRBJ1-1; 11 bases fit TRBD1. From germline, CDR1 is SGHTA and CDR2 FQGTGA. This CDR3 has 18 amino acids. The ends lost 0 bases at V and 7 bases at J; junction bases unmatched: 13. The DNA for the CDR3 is TGTGCCAGCAGCTTAACTGAATCTTGGGACAGGGGGTGCGATGAAGCTTTCTTT. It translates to CASSLTESWDRGCDEAFF.

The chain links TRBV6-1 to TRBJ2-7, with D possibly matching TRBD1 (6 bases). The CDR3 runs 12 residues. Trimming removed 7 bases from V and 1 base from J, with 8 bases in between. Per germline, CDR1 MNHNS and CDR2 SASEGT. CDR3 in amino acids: CASTGQSYEQYF. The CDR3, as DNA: TGTGCCAGCACCGGACAGTCCTACGAGCAGTACTTC.

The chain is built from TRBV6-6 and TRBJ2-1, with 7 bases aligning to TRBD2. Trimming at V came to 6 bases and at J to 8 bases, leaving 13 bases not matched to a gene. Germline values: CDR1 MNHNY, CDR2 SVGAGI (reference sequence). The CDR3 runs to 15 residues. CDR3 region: CASSFRDYLDHEQFF. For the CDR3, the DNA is TGTGCCAGCAGCTTCCGGGACTACCTAGACCATGAGCAGTTCTTC.

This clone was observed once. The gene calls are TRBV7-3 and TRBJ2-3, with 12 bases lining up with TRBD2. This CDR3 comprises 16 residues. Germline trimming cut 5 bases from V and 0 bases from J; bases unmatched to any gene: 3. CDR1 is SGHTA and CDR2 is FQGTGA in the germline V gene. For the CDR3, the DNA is TGTGCCAGCAGCATTACTAGCGGGGGGAGCACAGATACGCAGTATTTT. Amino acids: CASSITSGGSTDTQYF.

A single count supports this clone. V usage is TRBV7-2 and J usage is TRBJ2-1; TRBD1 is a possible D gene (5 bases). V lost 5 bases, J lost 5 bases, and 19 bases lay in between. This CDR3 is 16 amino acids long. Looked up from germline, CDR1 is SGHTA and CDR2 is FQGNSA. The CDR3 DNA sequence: TGTGCCAGCAGCCTTACAGGCCATACCGCTGACAATGAGCAGTTCTTC. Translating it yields CASSLTGHTADNEQFF.

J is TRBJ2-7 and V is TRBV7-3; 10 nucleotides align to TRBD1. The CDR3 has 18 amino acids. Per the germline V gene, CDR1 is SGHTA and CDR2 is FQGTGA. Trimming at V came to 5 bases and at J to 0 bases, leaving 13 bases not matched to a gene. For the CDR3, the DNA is TGTGCCAGCAGCCCACACCCGGAGACAGGGGGCCCCTCCTACGAGCAGTACGTC. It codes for CASSPHPETGGPSYEQYV.

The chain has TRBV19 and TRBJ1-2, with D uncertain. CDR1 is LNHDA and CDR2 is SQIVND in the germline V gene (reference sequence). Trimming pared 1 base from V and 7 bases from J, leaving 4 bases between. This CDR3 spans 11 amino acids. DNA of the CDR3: TGTGCCAGTAGTATAGGGATTGGCTACACCTTC. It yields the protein CASSIGIGYTF. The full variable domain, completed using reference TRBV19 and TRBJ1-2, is DGGITQSPKYLFRKEGQNVTLSCEQNLNHDAMYWYRQDPGQGLRLIYYSQIVNDFQKGDIAEGYSVSREKKESFPLTVTSAQKNPTAFYLCASSIGIGYTFGSGTRLTVV.

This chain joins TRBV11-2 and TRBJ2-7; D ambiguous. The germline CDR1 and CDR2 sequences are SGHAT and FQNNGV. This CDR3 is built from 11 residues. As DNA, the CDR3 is TGTGCCAGCAGCTTGATATGGGCCGAGACAGTC. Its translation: CASSLIWAETV.

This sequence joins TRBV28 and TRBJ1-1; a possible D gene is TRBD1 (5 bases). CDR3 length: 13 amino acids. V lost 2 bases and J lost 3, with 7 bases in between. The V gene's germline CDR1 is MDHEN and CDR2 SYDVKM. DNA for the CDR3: TGTGCCAGCAGTTTAGCGGGGGACACTGAAGCTTTCTTT. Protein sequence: CASSLAGDTEAFF. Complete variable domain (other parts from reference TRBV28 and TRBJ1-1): DVKVTQSSRYLVKRTGEKVFLECVQDMDHENMFWYRQDPGLGLRLIYFSYDVKMKEKGDIPEGYSVSREKKERFSLILESASTNQTSMYLCASSLAGDTEAFFGQGTRLTVV.

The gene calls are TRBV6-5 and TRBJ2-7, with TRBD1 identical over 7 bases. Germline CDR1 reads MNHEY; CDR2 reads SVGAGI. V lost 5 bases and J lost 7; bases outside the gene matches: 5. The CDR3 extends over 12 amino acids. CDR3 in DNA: TGTGCCAGCAGTCTCGACAGGGTTGAGCAGTACTTC. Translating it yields CASSLDRVEQYF.

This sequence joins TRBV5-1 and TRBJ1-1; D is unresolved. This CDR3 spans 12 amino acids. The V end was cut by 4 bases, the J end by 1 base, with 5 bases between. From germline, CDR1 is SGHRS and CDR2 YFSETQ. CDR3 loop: CASSGENTEAFF. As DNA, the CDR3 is TGCGCCAGCAGCGGGGAGAACACTGAAGCTTTCTTT.

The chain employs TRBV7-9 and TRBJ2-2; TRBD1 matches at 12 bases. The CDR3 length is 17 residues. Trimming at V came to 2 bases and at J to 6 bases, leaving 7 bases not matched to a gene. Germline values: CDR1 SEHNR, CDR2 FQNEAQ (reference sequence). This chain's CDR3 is CASSLPRGDRGPGELFF. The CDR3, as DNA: TGTGCCAGCAGCTTACCCAGAGGGGACAGGGGGCCCGGGGAGCTGTTTTTT.

The CDR3 bases are TGTGCCAGCAGTTACTGGACCAGGGTAGGCCTACACGAGCAGTACTTC. It translates to CASSYWTRVGLHEQYF. J is TRBJ2-7 and V is TRBV6-5; a possible D gene is TRBD1 (5 bases). This CDR3 region has 16 residues. V shed 1 base and J shed 5 bases, with 18 bases lying between them. Germline-derived CDR1 and CDR2 are MNHEY and SVGAGI.

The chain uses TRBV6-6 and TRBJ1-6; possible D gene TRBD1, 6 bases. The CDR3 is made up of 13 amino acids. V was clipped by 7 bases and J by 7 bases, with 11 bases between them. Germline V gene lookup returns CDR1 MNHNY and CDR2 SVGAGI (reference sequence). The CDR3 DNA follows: TGTGCCAGCATCCCGCAGGGGAATTCACCCCTCCACTTT. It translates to CASIPQGNSPLHF.

CDR3 sequence reads: CASSYAYQTGEKEAFF. In nucleotides, the CDR3 is TGTGCCAGCAGTTACGCTTATCAGACGGGCGAAAAAGAAGCTTTCTTT. V is TRBV6-6 and J is TRBJ1-1; D gene unclear. The length of the CDR3 is 16 residues. Germline V gene data show CDR1 as MNHNY and CDR2 as SVGAGI (reference sequence). V lost 2 bases, J lost 8 bases, and 21 bases lay in between.

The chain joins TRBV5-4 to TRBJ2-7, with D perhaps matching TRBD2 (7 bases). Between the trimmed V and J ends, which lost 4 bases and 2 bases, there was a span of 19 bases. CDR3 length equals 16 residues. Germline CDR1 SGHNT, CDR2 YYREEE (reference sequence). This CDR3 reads CASSAGGAGVTYEQYF. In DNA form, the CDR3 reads TGTGCCAGCAGCGCTGGGGGGGCAGGGGTGACCTACGAGCAGTACTTC.

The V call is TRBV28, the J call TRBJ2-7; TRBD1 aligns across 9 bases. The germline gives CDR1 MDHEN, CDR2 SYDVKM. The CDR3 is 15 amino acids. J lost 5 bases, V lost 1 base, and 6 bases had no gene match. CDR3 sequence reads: CASSLYRGPQDEQYF. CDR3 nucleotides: TGTGCCAGCAGTTTATACAGGGGGCCCCAGGACGAGCAGTACTTC.

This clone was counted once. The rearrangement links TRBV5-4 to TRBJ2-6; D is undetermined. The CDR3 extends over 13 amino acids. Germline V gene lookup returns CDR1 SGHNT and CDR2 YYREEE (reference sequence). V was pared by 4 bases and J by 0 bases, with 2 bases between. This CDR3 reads CASSLSGANVLTF. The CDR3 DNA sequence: TGTGCCAGCAGCCTCTCTGGGGCCAACGTCCTGACTTTC.

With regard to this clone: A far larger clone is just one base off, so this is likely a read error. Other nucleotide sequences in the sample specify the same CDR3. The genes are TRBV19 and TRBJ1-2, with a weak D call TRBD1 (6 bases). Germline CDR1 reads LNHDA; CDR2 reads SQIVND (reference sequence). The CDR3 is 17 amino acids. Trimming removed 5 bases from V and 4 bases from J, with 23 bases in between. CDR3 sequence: CASSPGGTGTRFYGYTF. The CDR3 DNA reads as TGTGCCAGTAGTCCGGGGGGTACCGGGACACGCTTCTATGGCTACACCTTC.

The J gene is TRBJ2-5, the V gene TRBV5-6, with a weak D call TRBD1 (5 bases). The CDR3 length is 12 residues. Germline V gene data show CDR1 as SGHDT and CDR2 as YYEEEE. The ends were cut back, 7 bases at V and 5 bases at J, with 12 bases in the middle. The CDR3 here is CASLRGLETQYF. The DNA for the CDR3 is TGTGCCAGCTTAAGGGGTTTGGAGACCCAGTACTTC.

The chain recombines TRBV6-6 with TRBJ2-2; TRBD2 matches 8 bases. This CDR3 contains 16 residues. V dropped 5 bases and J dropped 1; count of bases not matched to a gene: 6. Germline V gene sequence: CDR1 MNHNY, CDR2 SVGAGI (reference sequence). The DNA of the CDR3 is TGTGCCAGCAGTCTTGGACTAGCCCTGAACACCGGGGAGCTGTTTTTT. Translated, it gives CASSLGLALNTGELFF.